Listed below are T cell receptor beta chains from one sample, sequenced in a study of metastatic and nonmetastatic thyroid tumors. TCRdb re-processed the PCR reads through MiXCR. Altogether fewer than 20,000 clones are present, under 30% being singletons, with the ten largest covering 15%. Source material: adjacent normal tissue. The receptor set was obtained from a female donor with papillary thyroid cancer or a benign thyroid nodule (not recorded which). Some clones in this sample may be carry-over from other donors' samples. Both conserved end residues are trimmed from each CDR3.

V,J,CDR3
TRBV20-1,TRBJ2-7,SAPKREGFLEQY
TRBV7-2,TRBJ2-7,AISLGSARSLEQY
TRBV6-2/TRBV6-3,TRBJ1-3,ASSYSLQGPNSGNTIY
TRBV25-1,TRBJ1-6,ASSAGARYNSPLH
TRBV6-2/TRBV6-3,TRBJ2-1,ASSASSSYNEQF
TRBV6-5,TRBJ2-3,ASSYSGSGESTDTQY
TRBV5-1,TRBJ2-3,ASSWAGLVQDTQY
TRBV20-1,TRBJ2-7,SARGLSYEQY
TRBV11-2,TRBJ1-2,ASSLGAATPYGYT
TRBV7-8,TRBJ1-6,ASSLGAPAYNSPLH